The 21 T cell receptor beta chains listed next were all sequenced from one sample in a study of blood T cells in healthy people across ages. Next came a second PCR, run for about 7 to 12 cycles, which used a sample-barcoded 5' primer along with a J-beta primer mix. TCRdb re-analysed the 5' RACE reads in MiXCR, keeping a single row per CDR3 protein. The table has roughly 800,000 distinct CDR3 sequences, about 62% seen once. Material: blood. These receptors were taken from a man aged 25 to 40 in good health.

The J gene is TRBJ2-1, the V gene TRBV28, with 8 bases lining up with TRBD2. This CDR3 comprises 15 residues. Germline V gene lookup returns CDR1 MDHEN and CDR2 SYDVKM. The J segment lost 7 bases and the V segment lost 6 bases, leaving 11 bases of the junction unmatched. CDR3 coding DNA: TGTGCCAGCAGGTTTGATCTAGCGGGTAGAAATGAGCAGTTCTTC. It is translated as CASRFDLAGRNEQFF.

This clonotype turned up a few times. V usage is TRBV14 and J usage is TRBJ2-7, with 13 bases fitting TRBD2. Germline CDR1 and CDR2: SGHDN and FVKESK. With 4 bases clipped from V and 2 bases from J, the junction kept 8 bases outside the gene matches. The length of the CDR3 is 17 residues. In DNA form, the CDR3 reads TGTGCCAGCAGCCGAGGACTAGCGGGGGCACCCACCTACGAGCAGTACTTC. It specifies CASSRGLAGAPTYEQYF.

The chain carries TRBV20-1 and TRBJ2-1; 9 bases agree with TRBD2. CDR1 is DFQATT, CDR2 SNEGSKA, per germline (reference sequence). V was clipped by 1 base and J by 7 bases; unmatched bases: 5. The CDR3 runs 14 residues. CDR3: CSARVAGDKNEQFF. The CDR3 DNA sequence: TGCAGTGCTAGAGTAGCGGGAGATAAGAATGAGCAGTTCTTC.

This clonotype has only a few counts. J is TRBJ2-5 and V is TRBV4-2; TRBD1 aligns across 7 bases. Germline loops: CDR1 LGHNA, CDR2 YNFKEQ. The length of the CDR3 is 15 residues. With 3 bases clipped from V and 3 bases from J, the junction kept 7 bases outside the gene matches. The CDR3: CASSQGAGTEETQYF. For the CDR3, the DNA is TGTGCCAGCAGCCAGGGCGCCGGGACAGAAGAGACCCAGTACTTC.

This chain links TRBV4-1 with TRBJ2-3, with 11 bases that match TRBD2. The J segment lost 3 bases and the V segment lost 0 bases, leaving 2 bases of the junction unmatched. The CDR3 extends over 16 amino acids. The germline CDR1 and CDR2 sequences are MGHRA and YSYEKL. The CDR3 reads CASSQDIAGGTDTQYF. CDR3 nucleotide sequence: TGCGCCAGCAGCCAAGATATAGCGGGGGGGACAGATACGCAGTATTTT.

The rearrangement links TRBV28 to TRBJ1-2; unclear D gene. The V end was cut by 2 bases, the J end by 0 bases, with 10 bases between. The CDR3 extends over 15 amino acids. CDR1 is MDHEN and CDR2 is SYDVKM in the germline V gene. CDR3: CASSLGQPANYGYTF. In DNA, the CDR3 is TGTGCCAGCAGTTTAGGGCAGCCAGCTAACTATGGCTACACCTTC.

The genes are TRBV10-3 and TRBJ2-3; D unclear. Germline V lookup: CDR1 ENHRY, CDR2 SYGVKD. V was clipped by 5 bases and J by 1 base, with 7 bases between them. This CDR3 is 13 amino acids long. This chain's CDR3 is CAISIAGTDTQYF. The CDR3 DNA reads as TGTGCCATCAGTATAGCAGGCACAGATACGCAGTATTTT.

This clonotype was counted between two and nine times. The chain has TRBV29-1 and TRBJ2-1; D is unclear. CDR3 length: 10 residues. The germline CDR1 and CDR2 sequences are SQVTM and ANQGSEA. CDR3 sequence: CRRSGNEQFF. CDR3 DNA: TGCAGGCGGTCCGGCAATGAGCAGTTCTTC.

The chain links TRBV21-1 to TRBJ2-7; the table gives TRBD1 as D, unverified against the DNA. TRBV21-1 is described as a pseudogene. The CDR3 length is 16 residues. The CDR3 DNA is TGTGCCAGCAGCAAAGGCCCCCGGGGCGCCGCTTACGAGCAGTACTTC. Residues: CASSKGPRGAAYEQYF.

In its sample, this clonotype was seen a few times. The chain is built from TRBV7-2 and TRBJ2-7, with a possible D match to TRBD2 (5 bases). This CDR3 region has 15 residues. CDR1 and CDR2 from the germline V gene are SGHTA and FQGNSA. Trimming stripped 5 bases from V and 4 bases from J, with 18 bases between. In nucleotides, the CDR3 is TGTGCCAGCAGCGTACAAGCAGGAGGAAGATACGAGCAGTACTTC. Protein: CASSVQAGGRYEQYF.

The V call is TRBV9, the J call TRBJ1-6, with D hard to call. Per germline, CDR1 SGDLS and CDR2 YYNGEE. This CDR3 comprises 13 residues. V was pared by 0 bases and J by 9 bases, with 7 bases between. CDR3 in DNA: TGTGCCAGCAGCGTAGAAGCTCGTTCACCCCTCCACTTT. This translates into CASSVEARSPLHF. Using reference TRBV9 and TRBJ1-6 for the parts outside the CDR3, the full variable domain is DSGVTQTPKHLITATGQRVTLRCSPRSGDLSVYWYQQSLDQGLQFLIQYYNGEERAKGNILERFSAQQFPDLHSELNLSSLELGDSALYFCASSVEARSPLHFGNGTRLTVT.

V usage is TRBV20-1 and J usage is TRBJ2-3, with 7 bases lining up with TRBD2. In germline, CDR1 is DFQATT, CDR2 SNEGSKA (reference sequence). Trimming at V came to 4 bases and at J to 1 base, leaving 8 bases not matched to a gene. The CDR3 runs to 15 residues. The CDR3 DNA reads TGCAGTGCTATCGACCTTAGCGGGCGCACAGATACGCAGTATTTT. Translating gives CSAIDLSGRTDTQYF.

V and J are TRBV12-3 or TRBV12-4 and TRBJ2-7; D is perhaps TRBD1 (5 bases). Trimming removed 4 bases from V and 6 bases from J, with 7 bases in between. CDR3 length: 11 amino acids. The CDR3 nucleotides are TGTGCCAGCAGTTCAGGGCCCGAGCAGTACTTC. It is translated as CASSSGPEQYF.

The chain is built from TRBV28 and TRBJ2-5; D is tentatively TRBD1 or TRBD2 (6 bases each). CDR3 length equals 13 residues. Germline V gene data show CDR1 as MDHEN and CDR2 as SYDVKM. The V end was cut by 11 bases, the J end by 5 bases, with 18 bases between. CDR3 nucleotides: TGTGCCGGGGAGGACAGAAACGGGGAGACCCAGTACTTC. Residues: CAGEDRNGETQYF. The complete variable domain, with remaining parts taken from reference TRBV28 and TRBJ2-5, reads DVKVTQSSRYLVKRTGEKVFLECVQDMDHENMFWYRQDPGLGLRLIYFSYDVKMKEKGDIPEGYSVSREKKERFSLILESASTNQTSMYLCAGEDRNGETQYFGPGTRLLVL.

This chain links TRBV20-1 with TRBJ2-1, with a possible D match to TRBD2 (6 bases). This CDR3 has 15 amino acids. CDR1 and CDR2 from the germline V gene are DFQATT and SNEGSKA (reference sequence). V was trimmed by 3 bases and J by 9 bases, leaving 21 bases between them. The CDR3 DNA reads TGCAGTGCTAGTTCCCCGCGGGGCCGAAGGAGTGAGCAGTTCTTC. Its protein product is CSASSPRGRRSEQFF.

The V gene is TRBV5-1, the J gene TRBJ2-5; TRBD2 matches 10 bases. Germline V gene sequence: CDR1 SGHRS, CDR2 YFSETQ. CDR3 length equals 15 residues. V gave up 2 bases and J gave up 4 bases; unmatched junction bases: 5. DNA of the CDR3: TGCGCCAGCAGCTTCCTAGCGGGAGTAGTAGAGACCCAGTACTTC. Translating gives CASSFLAGVVETQYF.

A few counts support this clonotype. The V gene is TRBV20-1, the J gene TRBJ1-5, with a weak D call TRBD1 (5 bases). Trimming shortened V by 3 bases and J by 6 bases, and 15 bases separated the two germline ends. Germline V gene data show CDR1 as DFQATT and CDR2 as SNEGSKA (reference sequence). The CDR3 has 14 residues. The CDR3 bases are TGCAGTGCTAGGATCCTAGGGGCAGGTCAGCCCCAGCATTTT. It specifies CSARILGAGQPQHF.

The V gene is TRBV6-5, the J gene TRBJ2-5, with D possibly called TRBD1 or TRBD2 (5 bases each). The ends were cut back, 5 bases at V and 13 bases at J, with 14 bases in the middle. CDR1 and CDR2 from the germline V gene are MNHEY and SVGAGI. CDR3 length: 11 amino acids. For the CDR3, the DNA is TGTGCCAGCAGTATCGGGGCGAGGCTGTACTTC. This codes for CASSIGARLYF.

This clonotype was counted only a few times. The chain joins TRBV7-9 to TRBJ2-7, with D perhaps matching TRBD1 (6 bases). The CDR3 has 16 amino acids. Trimming removed 4 bases at V and 6 bases at J, with 22 bases between. Per germline, CDR1 SEHNR and CDR2 FQNEAQ (reference sequence). The CDR3 nucleotides are TGTGCCAGCAGCTCTCCCCCGGGACAACTCATTGCCGAGCAGTACTTC. It encodes CASSSPPGQLIAEQYF.

V usage is TRBV7-9 and J usage is TRBJ1-6, with D uncertain. The CDR3 has 14 residues. V lost 4 bases to trimming and J lost 7 bases, with 11 bases between them. From germline, CDR1 is SEHNR and CDR2 FQNEAQ (reference sequence). CDR3 sequence: CASSSRTENSPLHF. The CDR3 region has the DNA TGTGCCAGCAGCTCCCGGACGGAAAATTCACCCCTCCACTTT.

Only a few counts were recorded for this clonotype. This rearrangement joins TRBV7-2 to TRBJ2-4; 12 bases align to TRBD2. TRBJ2-7 matches the DNA end more closely, so the J call is doubtful. CDR3 length: 18 residues. Per germline, CDR1 SGHTA and CDR2 FQGNSA. The CDR3 sequence: CASSLALLAGGPGHEQYF. CDR3 in DNA: TGTGCCAGCAGCTTAGCGCTCCTAGCGGGAGGGCCAGGTCACGAGCAGTACTTC.